This T cell receptor (beta chain) was profiled in a study of T cells after yellow fever vaccination. Across the whole study: Preparing low-cell-number fractions relied on SMART-Seq v4 Ultra Low Input.

Overall study results and limits: The booster saw the reappearance of most primary-vaccination clones (around 96% CD4, about 90% CD8).

The germline V gene has CDR1 SGHVS and CDR2 FNYEAQ. This CDR3 has 15 residues. V lost 5 bases to trimming and J lost 5 bases; unmatched junction nucleotides: 10. A remark on this clonotype: Antigen unknown.

In TCRdb, the 5' RACE reads were re-called with MiXCR into one record per CDR3 protein. The sample shows some 390,000 distinct CDR3 sequences, around 20% of them seen only once. The V and J genes are TRBV7-6 and TRBJ2-7, with 9 nucleotides matching TRBD2. The material was PBMCs, obtained before the yellow fever booster vaccination. The clonotype comes from a man younger than 35 who received the YFV17D yellow fever vaccine. In nucleotides, the CDR3 is TGTGCCAGCAGCGCGGGAGCGGGGGGTAGAGACGAGCAGTACTTC. It is translated as CASSAGAGGRDEQYF.